This T cell receptor (beta chain) was found in a study of cytomegalovirus exposure and HLA in healthy donors. CDR1 is SEHNR, CDR2 FQNEAQ, per germline (reference sequence). The CDR3 consists of 15 residues. Trimming removed 3 bases from V and 4 bases from J; junction bases left unmatched: 6. 60 Vbeta and 13 Jbeta primers were used in PCR. Original handling: An analysis that came later counted 80 million or so unique TCR beta chains, approximately 10 million shared. Produced via immunoSEQ multiplex PCR; TCRdb's table is partial and in-frame only. V and J calls and clone size are those listed in that table; D and trimming were worked out from the DNA. This sample has about 140,000 clones, with roughly four fifths found just once. Points on this clone: What it binds is not known.

Study-wide results and caveats: Another analysis was done later, and it associated approximately 15,000 TCR beta sequences with HLA alleles at 0.05 false discovery rate. Reportedly, HLA-A and HLA-B alleles of most subjects were accurately predicted from TCR beta. The records held CMV serostatus as the only immune exposure information.

The TCR was taken from a man aged 18 to 30 in good health and CMV-seropositive. Specimen: PBMCs. The chain recombines TRBV7-9 with TRBJ1-2, with TRBD1 matching over 9 bases. CDR3 sequence: CASSFGGQGGYGYTF. CDR3 in DNA: TGTGCCAGCAGCTTCGGGGGACAGGGCGGCTATGGCTACACCTTC.